This T cell receptor beta chain was found in a study of blood T cell repertoires in COVID-19 (dated by TCRdb to 2018 to 2021). Study-level background: Samples from collaborators originated in the United States, Italy and Spain and spanned both the acute and convalescent phases of COVID-19. Subjects who had been exposed to COVID-19, were actively infected with it, or had recovered from it provided the deeply sampled blood TCRbeta repertoires that made up the dataset. The repertoires were released in a freely available public database meant as a resource for research on the immune response to SARS-CoV-2. The samples were drawn from the first 160 participants of the ongoing ImmuneRACE study and from some 1,300 subjects provided by 6 global collaborators. The material from the prospective study consisted of cDNA or gDNA derived from T cells, B-cell-depleted T cells, or PBMCs. Nearly every sample came with metadata listing a de-identified subject ID, COVID-19 status, age in years and sex. Where HLA class I and class II types were available, the types were taken from metadata supplied by the sample provider, not from assay-based typing. Paper-wide results and their limitations: The amount of clinical and demographic metadata varied by source and participant and was provided uncurated.

TCRbeta CDR3 regions were amplified from genomic DNA by means of the immunoSEQ Assay, a bias-controlled multiplex PCR. As for the original processing: Nucleated cell counts per sample were estimated from amplification of reference gene primers within the assay. To quantify the absolute abundance of each unique TCRbeta CDR3 rearrangement, sequence reads were collapsed and filtered. For each sample, productive Simpson clonality was calculated as the square root of Simpson's diversity index across productive rearrangements. Drawn from immuneACCESS, this table holds only the in-frame rearrangements with V and J called that TCRdb kept. Clones are partly lost; checked studies trace under half to an unresolved V gene and leave the rest unexplained. V and J calls and clone size come straight from that table; D and trimming were deduced from the DNA. For this sample there are a few hundred thousand clones; over 75% appear just once. Approximately 7.9% of the sample is held by the ten biggest clonotypes.

About this clone itself: Which antigen it targets is not known. Per-base quality was not reported, and no clone a single base away is much larger than it.

Collaborating institutions collected whole blood in K2EDTA tubes following their own protocols. For TCRbeta analysis, collaborators shipped samples in one of three forms: frozen whole blood, isolated PBMCs, or DNA extracted from either of those sample types. From cysteine to phenylalanine, the CDR3 is 16 amino acids long. Left in the record is the CDR3 DNA by itself, 48 bases read in frame from the first base. V loses 3 bases at its end and J loses 1 base; junction bases beyond the gene matches: 5. Via the germline V gene, CDR1 is KGHDR and CDR2 SFDVKD. The chain is assembled from TRBV24-1 and TRBJ1-5; TRBD1 agrees with 7 junctional bases. The specimen was peripheral blood. This TCR was recovered from a human donor in a cohort sampled during active COVID-19. The CDR3 reads CATSDPGQESNQPQHF. The DNA sequence reads TGTGCCACCAGTGATCCCGGACAGGAGAGCAATCAGCCCCAGCATTTT.